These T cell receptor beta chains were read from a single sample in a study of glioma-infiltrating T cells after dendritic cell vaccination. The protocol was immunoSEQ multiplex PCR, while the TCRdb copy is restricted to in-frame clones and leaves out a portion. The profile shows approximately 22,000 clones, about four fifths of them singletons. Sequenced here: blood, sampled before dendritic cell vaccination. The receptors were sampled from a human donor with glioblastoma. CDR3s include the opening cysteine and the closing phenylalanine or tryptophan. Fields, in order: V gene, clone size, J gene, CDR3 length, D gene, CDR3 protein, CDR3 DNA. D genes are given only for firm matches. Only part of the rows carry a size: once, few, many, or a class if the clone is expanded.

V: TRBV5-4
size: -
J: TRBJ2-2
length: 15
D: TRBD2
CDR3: CASSLAGRFTGELFF
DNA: TGTGCCAGCAGCTTAGCGGGAAGGTTTACCGGGGAGCTGTTTTTT

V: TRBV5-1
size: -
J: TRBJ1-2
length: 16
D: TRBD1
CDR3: CASSLGIRTGEGGYTF
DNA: TGCGCCAGCAGCTTGGGGATCCGGACAGGGGAGGGAGGCTACACCTTC

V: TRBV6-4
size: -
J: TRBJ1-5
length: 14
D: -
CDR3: CASRRKYSNQPQHF
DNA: TGTGCCAGCAGGCGCAAATATAGCAATCAGCCCCAGCATTTT

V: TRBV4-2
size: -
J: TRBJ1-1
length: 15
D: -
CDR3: CASSQDRGVVTEAFF
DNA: TGTGCCAGCAGCCAAGACAGGGGAGTTGTCACTGAAGCTTTCTTT

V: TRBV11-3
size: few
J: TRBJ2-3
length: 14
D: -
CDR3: CASSFGGGTDTQYF
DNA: TGTGCCAGCAGCTTTGGAGGGGGCACAGATACGCAGTATTTT

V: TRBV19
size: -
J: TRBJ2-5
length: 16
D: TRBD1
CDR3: CASSISGQGARETQYF
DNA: TGTGCCAGTAGTATTTCCGGCCAGGGGGCACGGGAGACCCAGTACTTC

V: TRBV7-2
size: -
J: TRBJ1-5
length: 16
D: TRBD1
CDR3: CASSLVGTGNNQPQHF
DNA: TGTGCCAGCAGCTTAGTAGGGACAGGCAACAATCAGCCCCAGCATTTT

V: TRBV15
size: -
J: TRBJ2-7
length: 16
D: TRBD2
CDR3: CATSRGGTAAPHEQYF
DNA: TGTGCCACCAGCAGGGGGGGGACTGCCGCCCCCCACGAGCAGTACTTC

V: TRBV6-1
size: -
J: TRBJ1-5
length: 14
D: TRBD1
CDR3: CASSFRQGIQPQHF
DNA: TGTGCCAGCAGTTTCCGACAGGGGATTCAGCCCCAGCATTTT

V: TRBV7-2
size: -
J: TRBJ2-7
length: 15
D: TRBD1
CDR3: CASSLAGTGVYEQYF
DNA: TGTGCCAGCAGCTTGGCGGGGACAGGGGTCTACGAGCAGTACTTC

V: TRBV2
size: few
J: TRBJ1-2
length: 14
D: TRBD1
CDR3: CASSGDRSHYGYTF
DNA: TGTGCCAGCAGCGGGGACAGGTCTCACTATGGCTACACCTTC

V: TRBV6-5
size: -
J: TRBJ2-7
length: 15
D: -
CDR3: CASSPRTYLSYEQYF
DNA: TGTGCCAGCAGCCCGAGGACTTATCTCTCCTACGAGCAGTACTTC

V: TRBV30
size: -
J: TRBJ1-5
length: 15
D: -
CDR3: CAWSPMTALRQPQHF
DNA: TGTGCCTGGAGTCCTATGACTGCCCTTAGGCAGCCCCAGCATTTT

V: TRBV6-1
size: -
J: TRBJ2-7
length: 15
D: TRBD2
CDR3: CASSEASGSSHEQYF
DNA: TGTGCCAGCAGTGAAGCGAGCGGGAGTAGCCACGAGCAGTACTTC

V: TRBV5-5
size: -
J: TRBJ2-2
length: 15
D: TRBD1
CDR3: CASSVTGGNTGELFF
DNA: TGTGCCAGCAGCGTGACAGGGGGGAACACCGGGGAGCTGTTTTTT

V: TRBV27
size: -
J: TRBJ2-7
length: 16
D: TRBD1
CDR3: CASSSTDRESPYEQYF
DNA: TGTGCCAGCAGTTCCACCGACAGGGAGTCCCCCTACGAGCAGTACTTC

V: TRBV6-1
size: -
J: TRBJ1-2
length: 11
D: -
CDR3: CASSSSGGYTF
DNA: TGTGCCAGCAGTTCCTCGGGTGGCTACACCTTC

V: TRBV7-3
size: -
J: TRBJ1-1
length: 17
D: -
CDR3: CASSPTVGVPLNTEAFF
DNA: TGTGCCAGCAGCCCCACTGTAGGGGTCCCGCTGAACACTGAAGCTTTCTTT

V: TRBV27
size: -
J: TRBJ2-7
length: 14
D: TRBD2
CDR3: CASSLSAGASEQYF
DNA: TGTGCCAGCAGTTTATCAGCGGGAGCCAGCGAGCAGTACTTC

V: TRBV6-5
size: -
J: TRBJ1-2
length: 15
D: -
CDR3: CASSYTRDTYYGYTF
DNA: TGTGCCAGCAGTTACACCCGGGACACTTACTATGGCTACACCTTC

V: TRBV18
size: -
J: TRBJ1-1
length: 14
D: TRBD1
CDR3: CASSQGTGNTEAFF
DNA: TGTGCCAGCTCACAAGGGACAGGGAACACTGAAGCTTTCTTT

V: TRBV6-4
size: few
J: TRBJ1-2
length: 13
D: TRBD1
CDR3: CASSAGTGVGYTF
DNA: TGTGCCAGCAGTGCCGGGACAGGGGTTGGCTACACCTTC

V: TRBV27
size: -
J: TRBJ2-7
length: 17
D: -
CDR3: CASSLSKHFFGVHEQYF
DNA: TGTGCCAGCAGTTTATCGAAGCACTTTTTCGGGGTCCACGAGCAGTACTTC

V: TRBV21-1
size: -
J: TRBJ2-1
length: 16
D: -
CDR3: CASSKAGLSVMNEQFF
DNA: TGTGCCAGCAGCAAAGCGGGGCTGTCAGTGATGAATGAGCAGTTCTTC

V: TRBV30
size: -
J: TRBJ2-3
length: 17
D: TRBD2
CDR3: CAWSVGGGGISTDTQYF
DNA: TGTGCCTGGAGTGTGGGTGGCGGGGGAATTAGCACAGATACGCAGTATTTT

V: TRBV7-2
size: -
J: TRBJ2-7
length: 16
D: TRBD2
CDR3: CASSGPLAARVYEQYF
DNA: TGTGCCAGCAGCGGCCCCCTAGCGGCCCGAGTCTACGAGCAGTACTTC

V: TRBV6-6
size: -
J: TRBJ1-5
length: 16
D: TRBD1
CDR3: CASRPITGTGGQPQHF
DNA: TGTGCCAGCAGGCCAATTACCGGGACAGGGGGCCAGCCCCAGCATTTT

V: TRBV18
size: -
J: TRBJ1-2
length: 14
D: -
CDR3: CASSPARVLGGYTF
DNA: TGTGCCAGCTCACCAGCTCGGGTTCTGGGTGGCTACACCTTC

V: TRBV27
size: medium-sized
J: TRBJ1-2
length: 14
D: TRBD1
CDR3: CASSGTDRVGGYTF
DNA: TGTGCCAGCAGTGGAACGGACAGGGTGGGAGGCTACACCTTC

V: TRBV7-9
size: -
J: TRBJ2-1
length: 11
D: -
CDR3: CASSSLHEQFF
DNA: TGTGCCAGCAGCTCCCTCCATGAGCAGTTCTTC

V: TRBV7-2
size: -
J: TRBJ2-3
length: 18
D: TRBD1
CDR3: CASSLGPFGQGDTDTQYF
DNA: TGTGCCAGCAGCTTAGGACCATTCGGACAGGGAGACACAGATACGCAGTATTTT

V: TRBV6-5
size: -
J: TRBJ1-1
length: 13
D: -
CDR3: CASSYSPGGQAFF
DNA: TGTGCCAGCAGTTACTCTCCGGGGGGGCAAGCTTTCTTT

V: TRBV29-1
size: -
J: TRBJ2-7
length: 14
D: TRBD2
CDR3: CSVSLAGSSYEQYF
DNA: TGCAGCGTTTCCCTAGCGGGGTCCTCCTACGAGCAGTACTTC

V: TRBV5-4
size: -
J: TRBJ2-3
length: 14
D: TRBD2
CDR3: CASSSRTSTDTQYF
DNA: TGTGCCAGCAGCTCAAGGACTAGTACAGATACGCAGTATTTT

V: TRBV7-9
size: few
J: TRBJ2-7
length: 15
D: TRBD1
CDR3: CASSLGDRGAYEQYF
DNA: TGTGCCAGCAGCTTAGGGGACAGGGGGGCTTACGAGCAGTACTTC

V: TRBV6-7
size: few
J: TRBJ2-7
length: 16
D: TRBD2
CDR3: CASSHVYSGRTYEQYF
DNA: TGTGCCAGCAGCCACGTGTATAGCGGGAGAACCTACGAGCAGTACTTC

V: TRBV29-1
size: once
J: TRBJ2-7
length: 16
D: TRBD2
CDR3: CSVEVPEEREINEQYF
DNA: TGCAGCGTTGAAGTCCCCGAGGAGCGGGAGATAAACGAGCAGTACTTC

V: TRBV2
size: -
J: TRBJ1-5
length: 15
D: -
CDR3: CASSVERDSNQPQHF
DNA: TGTGCCAGCAGTGTGGAGAGAGATAGCAATCAGCCCCAGCATTTT

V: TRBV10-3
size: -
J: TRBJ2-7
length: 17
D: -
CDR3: CAISVNSAGPRSYEQYF
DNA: TGTGCCATCAGTGTTAACTCCGCGGGACCTCGGTCCTACGAGCAGTACTTC

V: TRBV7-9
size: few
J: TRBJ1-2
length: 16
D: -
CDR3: CASSQAPQGGNYGYTF
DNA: TGTGCCAGCAGCCAGGCCCCACAGGGTGGTAACTATGGCTACACCTTC

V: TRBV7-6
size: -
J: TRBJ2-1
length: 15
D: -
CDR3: CASSLGGTPYNEQFF
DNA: TGTGCCAGCAGCTTAGGAGGGACACCGTACAATGAGCAGTTCTTC

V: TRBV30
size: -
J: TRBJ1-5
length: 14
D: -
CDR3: CAWSVQGVNQPQHF
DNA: TGTGCCTGGAGTGTACAGGGTGTAAATCAGCCCCAGCATTTT

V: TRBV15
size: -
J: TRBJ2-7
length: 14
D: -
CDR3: CATSRGGGFYEQYF
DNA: TGTGCCACCAGCAGAGGTGGCGGTTTCTACGAGCAGTACTTC

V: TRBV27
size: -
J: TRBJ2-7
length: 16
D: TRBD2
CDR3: CASSWASGISSYEQYF
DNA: TGTGCCAGCAGTTGGGCTAGCGGTATTAGCTCCTACGAGCAGTACTTC

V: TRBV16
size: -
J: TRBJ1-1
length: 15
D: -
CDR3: CASNLFGTSNTEAFF
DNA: TGTGCCAGCAACTTATTCGGGACATCGAACACTGAAGCTTTCTTT

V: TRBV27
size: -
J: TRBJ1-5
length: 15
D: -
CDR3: CASGMRTWVSQPQHF
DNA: TGTGCCAGCGGGATGCGGACATGGGTATCACAGCCCCAGCATTTT

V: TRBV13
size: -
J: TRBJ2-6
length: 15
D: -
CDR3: CASSLGGGGANVLTF
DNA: TGTGCCAGCAGCTTAGGAGGGGGTGGGGCCAACGTCCTGACTTTC

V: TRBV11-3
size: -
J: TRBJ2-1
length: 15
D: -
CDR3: CASSTDRGAKNEQFF
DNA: TGTGCCAGCAGCACCGATCGTGGGGCGAAAAATGAGCAGTTCTTC

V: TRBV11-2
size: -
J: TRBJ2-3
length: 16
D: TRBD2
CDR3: CASSLWGRANTDTQYF
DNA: TGTGCCAGCAGCTTATGGGGGAGGGCGAATACAGATACGCAGTATTTT

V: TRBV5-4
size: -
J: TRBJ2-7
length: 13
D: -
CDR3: CASSSPPDYEQYF
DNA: TGTGCCAGCAGTAGTCCCCCTGACTACGAGCAGTACTTC

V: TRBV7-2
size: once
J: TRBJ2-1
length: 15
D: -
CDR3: CASSRSSESYNEQFF
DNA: TGTGCCAGCAGCAGGTCCAGCGAAAGCTACAATGAGCAGTTCTTC

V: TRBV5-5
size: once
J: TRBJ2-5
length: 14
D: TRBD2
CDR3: CASREGLVGETQYF
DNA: TGTGCCAGCAGGGAAGGACTAGTTGGTGAGACCCAGTACTTC

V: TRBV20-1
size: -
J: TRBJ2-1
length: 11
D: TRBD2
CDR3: CSAYLAGKQFF
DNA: TGCAGTGCTTACCTAGCGGGAAAGCAGTTCTTC

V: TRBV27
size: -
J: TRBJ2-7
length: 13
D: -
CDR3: CASRAGRQGEQYF
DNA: TGTGCCAGCAGAGCCGGGAGACAAGGCGAGCAGTACTTC

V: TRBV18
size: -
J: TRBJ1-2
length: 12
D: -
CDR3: CASSPRQVGYTF
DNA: TGTGCCAGCTCACCAAGACAAGTTGGCTACACCTTC

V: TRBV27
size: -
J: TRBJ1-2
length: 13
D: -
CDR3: CASSFYLHQGYTF
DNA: TGTGCCAGCAGTTTTTACCTGCATCAGGGCTACACCTTC

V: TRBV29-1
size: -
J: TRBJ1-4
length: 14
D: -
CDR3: CSVIPGTTNEKLFF
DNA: TGCAGCGTTATCCCCGGGACAACTAATGAAAAACTGTTTTTT